This T cell receptor beta chain was captured in a study of blood T cell repertoires in COVID-19. Study context: T cells, B-cell-depleted T cells, or PBMCs supplied cDNA or gDNA.

In germline, CDR1 is MDHEN, CDR2 SYDVKM. This CDR3 is built from 16 residues. The germline V and J ends were trimmed by 7 bases and 4 bases, with 20 bases remaining between them. Under the authors' procedure: Nucleated cell number was recorded as an estimate derived from reference gene primer amplification. The repertoire was sequenced with immunoSEQ multiplex PCR; TCRdb's copy has only in-frame clones and lacks some. From that table come the V and J calls and clone size; the DNA was used to work out D and trimming. The sample holds about 310,000 clones, around 90% seen once. The chain recombines TRBV28 with TRBJ1-5, with D possibly matching TRBD1 (6 bases). This receptor was obtained from a man in his sixties or seventies with acute or convalescent COVID-19. The sequenced material came from peripheral blood. This CDR3 is CASKFAGGLVNQPQHF. The CDR3 region has the DNA TGTGCCAGCAAGTTTGCCGGGGGGCTCGTTAATCAGCCCCAGCATTTT.